This entry lists 26 T cell receptor beta chains sequenced from one sample in a study of T cell responses to AZD1222 COVID-19 vaccine. Sequenced by immunoSEQ multiplex PCR; TCRdb stores in-frame clones only, minus some. This table has approximately 71,000 clones, more than 70% appearing once. The sample in question was peripheral blood, obtained on day 0 of AZD1222 vaccination. The receptor source for this set is an adult in good health.

The rearrangement links TRBV6-2 or TRBV6-3 to TRBJ1-1, with TRBD1 matching over 7 bases. The CDR3 runs to 16 residues. Trimming removed 2 bases from V and 0 bases from J; junction bases left unmatched: 6. Germline lookup yields CDR1 MNHEY and CDR2 SVGEGT. The CDR3 DNA reads as TGTGCCAGCAGTTACAGACAGGGACGGGTGAACACTGAAGCTTTCTTT. Its translation: CASSYRQGRVNTEAFF.

The V gene is TRBV11-2, the J gene TRBJ2-5, with 7 positions matching TRBD1. Germline V CDR1 and CDR2: SGHAT, FQNNGV. The V gene end was trimmed by 1 base and the J gene end by 5 bases; junction bases not matched to a gene: 4. The CDR3 loop spans 14 amino acids. The CDR3 loop is CASSLANRGETQYF. In DNA, the CDR3 is TGTGCCAGCAGCTTAGCCAACAGGGGTGAGACCCAGTACTTC.

The chain combines TRBV6-1 with TRBJ1-1, with D perhaps matching TRBD1 (5 bases). This CDR3 is 15 amino acids long. Trimming shortened V by 1 base and J by 4 bases, and 13 bases separated the two germline ends. CDR1 is MNHNS, CDR2 SASEGT, per germline. CDR3 nucleotides: TGTGCCAGCAGTGAAGAAAGGCCCGGGGGCACTGAAGCTTTCTTT. Protein: CASSEERPGGTEAFF.

The chain recombines TRBV5-4 with TRBJ2-3; no definite D call. The CDR3 is 13 residues long. Germline CDR1 reads SGHNT; CDR2 reads YYREEE (reference sequence). The V and J ends lost 0 bases and 6 bases respectively, with 8 bases between them. The CDR3 is CASSLEVRDTQYF. CDR3 DNA: TGTGCCAGCAGCTTGGAGGTGAGGGATACGCAGTATTTT.

The CDR3 region has the DNA TGTGCCAGCTCAGGACAGTTGGCCTATGGCTACACCTTC. This gives the protein CASSGQLAYGYTF. The V gene is TRBV18, the J gene TRBJ1-2; the D gene is possibly TRBD1 (6 bases). Trimming took 5 bases from V and 4 from J, leaving 11 bases between them. The CDR3 is 13 residues long. Germline V lookup: CDR1 KGHSH, CDR2 LQKENI.

This clone was seen just once. The chain recombines TRBV18 with TRBJ1-1; 9 bases match TRBD1. The CDR3 spans 14 residues. Germline CDR1 is KGHSH and CDR2 is LQKENI. J lost 4 bases, V lost 2 bases, and 2 bases had no gene match. CDR3 loop: CASSPGTGTTEAFF. The CDR3 nucleotides are TGTGCCAGCTCACCAGGGACAGGGACCACTGAAGCTTTCTTT. The full variable domain, completed using reference TRBV18 and TRBJ1-1, is NAGVMQNPRHLVRRRGQEARLRCSPMKGHSHVYWYRQLPEEGLKFMVYLQKENIIDESGMPKERFSAEFPKEGPSILRIQQVVRGDSAAYFCASSPGTGTTEAFFGQGTRLTVV.

V usage is TRBV3-1 (or the pseudogene TRBV3-2) and J usage is TRBJ2-1, with 11 bases fitting TRBD2. This CDR3 spans 15 amino acids. Trimming took 4 bases from V and 5 from J; bases not matched to a gene: 4. Germline V lookup: CDR1 LGHDT, CDR2 YNNKEL (reference sequence). CDR3 protein: CASSPGTSGNNEQFF. CDR3 nucleotide sequence: TGTGCCAGCAGCCCGGGGACTAGCGGAAACAATGAGCAGTTCTTC.

This clone occurred a few times. The CDR3 here is CAAGRQGWEKLFF. CDR3 sequence (DNA): TGTGCCGCGGGACGGCAGGGTTGGGAAAAACTGTTTTTT. The chain couples TRBV12-3 or TRBV12-4 to TRBJ1-4; maybe TRBD1 (5 bases). This CDR3 is 13 amino acids long. Trimming took off 11 bases at V and 8 bases at J, with 18 bases between the two ends.

In nucleotides, the CDR3 is TGTGCCACAATAGGACAGGGCCGCGGGGAGCTGTTTTTT. Protein: CATIGQGRGELFF. V is TRBV10-3 and J is TRBJ2-2; the match to TRBD1 covers 8 bases. With V trimmed by 10 bases and J by 7 bases, 8 bases remained unmatched. The germline V gene has CDR1 ENHRY and CDR2 SYGVKD. CDR3 size: 13 residues.

The genes are TRBV7-2 and TRBJ2-7; D is ambiguous. Germline assignment: CDR1 SGHTA and CDR2 FQGNSA. This CDR3 is built from 13 residues. V was shortened by 3 bases and J by 6 bases, with 12 bases between the two germline ends. The chain's CDR3 is CASSFTTVGEQYF. The CDR3 DNA follows: TGTGCCAGCAGCTTTACGACCGTTGGCGAGCAGTACTTC.

The V gene is TRBV3-1 (or the pseudogene TRBV3-2), the J gene TRBJ1-4; D is unclear. Germline loops: CDR1 LGHDT, CDR2 YNNKEL (reference sequence). Deletions cut 3 bases from V and 0 bases from J, with 8 bases between. The CDR3 contains 15 residues. CDR3 protein: CASSQVHATNEKLFF. In DNA, the CDR3 is TGTGCCAGCAGCCAGGTACACGCAACTAATGAAAAACTGTTTTTT.

The chain carries TRBV29-1 and TRBJ1-2; possible D gene TRBD1, 6 bases. V lost 2 bases, J lost 4 bases, and 17 bases lay in between. The CDR3 is made up of 15 amino acids. From germline, CDR1 is SQVTM and CDR2 ANQGSEA. The CDR3 DNA sequence: TGCAGCGTTGAAATACCCGGGGGCAGCCCCTATGGCTACACCTTC. Protein sequence: CSVEIPGGSPYGYTF.

The chain combines TRBV29-1 with TRBJ2-5; D is undetermined. The CDR3 has 10 amino acids. Deletions cut 4 bases from V and 5 bases from J, with 5 bases between. Germline lookup yields CDR1 SQVTM and CDR2 ANQGSEA. In DNA, the CDR3 is TGCAGCGTTGCTGGGGAGACCCAGTACTTC. Residues: CSVAGETQYF.

V is TRBV5-6 and J is TRBJ1-5; 8 bases are a match to TRBD1. Germline CDR1 reads SGHDT; CDR2 reads YYEEEE. The junction had 3 bases not matched to a gene; V was cut back by 4 bases and J by 6 bases. The CDR3 consists of 13 residues. Here the CDR3 reads CASSVTGVQPQHF. The CDR3 DNA sequence: TGTGCCAGCAGCGTGACAGGGGTTCAGCCCCAGCATTTT.

This clone was counted between two and nine times. CDR3 DNA sequence: TGCGCCAGCAAAAGTTACTGGGTCGGAAACACTGAAGCTTTCTTT. This encodes CASKSYWVGNTEAFF. The V call is TRBV10-1, the J call TRBJ1-1; D remains unclear. CDR3 length: 15 amino acids. Between the trimmed V and J ends, which lost 7 bases and 2 bases, there was a span of 17 bases. Germline V gene lookup returns CDR1 WNHNN and CDR2 SYGVQD (reference sequence).

The chain joins TRBV5-6 to TRBJ1-1, with 9 bases lining up with TRBD1. V was pared by 3 bases and J by 7 bases, with 10 bases of the junction left unmatched. CDR1 SGHDT and CDR2 YYEEEE come from the germline V gene. This CDR3 has 15 residues. CDR3 nucleotide sequence: TGTGCCAGCAGCTGGGGGACAGGGACAACTGATGAAGCTTTCTTT. This encodes CASSWGTGTTDEAFF. The whole variable domain, filled in from reference TRBV5-6 and TRBJ1-1, reads DAGVTQSPTHLIKTRGQQVTLRCSPKSGHDTVSWYQQALGQGPQFIFQYYEEEERQRGNFPDRFSGHQFPNYSSELNVNALLLGDSALYLCASSWGTGTTDEAFFGQGTRLTVV.

This clone has just a few counts. This chain links TRBV7-2 with TRBJ2-4; D is uncertain. The length of the CDR3 is 14 residues. Trimming removed 8 bases from V and 6 bases from J, with 17 bases in between. Germline V lookup: CDR1 SGHTA, CDR2 FQGNSA. The CDR3 sequence is CASCSRAESNIQYF. CDR3 sequence (DNA): TGTGCCAGCTGTTCCCGCGCAGAGTCAAACATTCAGTACTTC.

This clone was found once. A read error may explain this, as a much larger clone is one base away. The rearrangement links TRBV5-6 to TRBJ2-7, with 9 bases identical to TRBD2. With V trimmed by 7 bases and J by 4 bases, 15 bases remained unmatched. CDR3 length equals 16 residues. The germline gives CDR1 SGHDT, CDR2 YYEEEE. CDR3 DNA sequence: TGTGCCAGCTGCGGGGAGCTCGCGGGGGGGCCGTACGAGCAGTACTTC. It codes for CASCGELAGGPYEQYF.

This clone was found a few times. The rearrangement joins TRBV29-1 to TRBJ2-7; 7 bases align to TRBD1. The CDR3 spans 12 residues. CDR1 and CDR2 (germline): SQVTM, ANQGSEA. V was pared by 6 bases and J by 0 bases, with 2 bases of the junction left unmatched. CDR3 nucleotide sequence: TGCAGCGTGACAGGGTACTCCTACGAGCAGTACTTC. It codes for CSVTGYSYEQYF.

The J gene is TRBJ1-6, the V gene TRBV27; TRBD1 is a possible D gene (6 bases). The CDR3 sequence is 14 residues long. The germline gives CDR1 MNHEY, CDR2 SMNVEV (reference sequence). V was shortened by 3 bases and J by 7 bases, with 10 bases between the two germline ends. The CDR3 bases are TGTGCCAGCAGTTTTCTACAGGGCAATTCACCCCTCCACTTT. Its translation is CASSFLQGNSPLHF.

The V call is TRBV14, the J call TRBJ2-5; D gene unclear. CDR3 length: 13 residues. CDR1 and CDR2 from the germline V gene are SGHDN and FVKESK. Trimming left V 1 base short and J 2 bases short, with 5 bases between. The CDR3 loop is CASSQGSQETQYF. CDR3 DNA sequence: TGTGCCAGCAGCCAAGGTTCTCAAGAGACCCAGTACTTC.

V usage is TRBV11-3 and J usage is TRBJ1-2, with a tentative D call TRBD1 (5 bases). The CDR3 is made up of 15 amino acids. Germline assignment: CDR1 SGHNT and CDR2 YENEEA. Trimming stripped 5 bases from V and 4 bases from J, with 17 bases between. The CDR3 loop is CASSPGAGIPYGYTF. For the CDR3, the DNA is TGTGCCAGCAGCCCCGGGGCCGGAATCCCCTATGGCTACACCTTC.

The chain is built from TRBV5-4 and TRBJ2-2; tentatively, D is TRBD2 (5 bases). The CDR3 spans 18 residues. Germline-derived CDR1 and CDR2 are SGHNT and YYREEE (reference sequence). V was shortened by 9 bases and J by 2 bases, with 26 bases between the two germline ends. In DNA, the CDR3 is TGTGCCACCCTCCACTCTAGCCCCTCCCTCAAAAACACCGGGGAGCTGTTTTTT. Protein: CATLHSSPSLKNTGELFF.

The chain has TRBV12-3 or TRBV12-4 and TRBJ1-2, with D unresolved. The ends were cut back, 3 bases at V and 6 bases at J, with 8 bases in the middle. This CDR3 region has 12 residues. CDR3 amino acids: CASSLLGDGYTF. CDR3 in DNA: TGTGCCAGCAGTTTGTTGGGAGATGGCTACACCTTC.

V is TRBV9 and J is TRBJ2-5; D not certain. This CDR3 comprises 15 residues. V was clipped by 0 bases and J by 2 bases, with 11 bases between them. CDR1 and CDR2 from the germline V gene are SGDLS and YYNGEE. The DNA of the CDR3 is TGTGCCAGCAGCGTAGGGGATGGGTGGCAAGAGACCCAGTACTTC. Translation gives CASSVGDGWQETQYF.

The V and J genes are TRBV9 and TRBJ1-3; 10 positions agree with TRBD1. Germline trimming cut 4 bases from V and 9 bases from J; bases unmatched to any gene: 16. In germline, CDR1 is SGDLS, CDR2 YYNGEE. CDR3 size: 17 residues. CDR3 region: CASSPRDRGNEKGTIYF. CDR3 coding DNA: TGTGCCAGCAGCCCCAGGGACAGGGGAAATGAGAAAGGCACCATATATTTT.